The T cell receptor (beta chain) under discussion was sequenced for a study of blood T cell repertoires in COVID-19. Study-level background: PBMCs, B-cell-depleted T cells, or T cells were the source of the cDNA or gDNA that made up the material.

The V segment lost 7 bases and the J segment 0 bases; nucleotides outside the gene matches: 5. The CDR3 is 15 residues long. Germline CDR1 and CDR2: SGHTA and FQGNSA. In the authors' workflow: Amplification from reference gene primers served as the basis for estimated nucleated cell counts. The method was immunoSEQ multiplex PCR; TCRdb's version includes in-frame clones alone and lacks a portion of them. That table is the source of V, J and clone size, and D and trimming were worked out from the DNA. Seen here are around 200,000 clones, around nine tenths observed once, and the top ten hold approximately 0.93%.

The rearrangement links TRBV7-2 to TRBJ1-5, with 8 bases matching TRBD1. The sequenced material came from peripheral blood. This receptor was taken from a woman aged 18-29 years who had recovered from COVID-19. CDR3 sequence: CASTWTGNSNQPQHF. The CDR3 region has the DNA TGTGCCAGCACCTGGACAGGGAATAGCAATCAGCCCCAGCATTTT.